The present T cell receptor beta chain was sequenced within a study of early T cells in non-severe SARS-CoV-2 infection. Study background: The input, bulk RNA from unsorted whole blood, was sequenced, and chains were unpaired. General study results and limits: Matches to VDJdb favored anti-spike CD8 responses and missed private and CD4 specificities.

J gave up 0 bases and V 4 bases, and 9 bases lay outside the gene matches. The length of the CDR3 is 15 residues. Germline V gives CDR1 DFQATT, CDR2 SNEGSKA (reference sequence). As regards this clonotype: What it recognizes is unknown.

As part of library construction, unique molecular identifiers were attached to individual cDNA molecules. One entry per CDR3 protein results from TCRdb running MiXCR on the 5' RACE reads. This table holds 60,000 to 75,000 distinct CDR3 sequences, approximately 12% found once. The TCR was taken from an adult who was a healthcare worker with PCR-confirmed SARS-CoV-2 infection or an uninfected control (not recorded which). This chain uses TRBV20-1 with TRBJ2-7; TRBD2 matches 7 bases. Sequencing was carried out using whole blood. The CDR3 coding sequence is TGCAGTGCTATCAGGGCTAGCGGATTCTCCTACGAGCAGTACTTC. Its protein is CSAIRASGFSYEQYF.